This passage covers 15 T cell receptor beta chains from one sample sequenced in a study of T cell changes during pregnancy in multiple sclerosis. The table came from immunoSEQ multiplex PCR; TCRdb's copy has only in-frame clones and leaves some out. This sample has roughly 35,000 clones, with 90% found just once. Material: CD8+ T cells from peripheral blood mononuclear cells, obtained before pregnancy. These receptors came from a female donor with multiple sclerosis, enrolled in a pregnancy study.

This clone was found a few times. The rearrangement links TRBV13 to TRBJ1-1; TRBD1 agrees at 9 bases. Germline lookup yields CDR1 PRHDT and CDR2 FYEKMQ (reference sequence). CDR3 length equals 16 residues. The V segment lost 0 bases and the J segment 4 bases; nucleotides outside the gene matches: 6. The CDR3 is CASSLGEQGALTEAFF. Here the CDR3 DNA reads TGTGCCAGCAGCTTAGGGGAACAGGGGGCACTCACTGAAGCTTTCTTT.

V gene TRBV7-8 combines with J gene TRBJ2-7; 9 nucleotides line up with TRBD1. CDR3 size: 16 residues. CDR1 and CDR2 (germline): SGHVS, FQNEAQ. The J segment lost 4 bases and the V segment lost 7 bases, leaving 14 bases of the junction unmatched. The DNA for the CDR3 is TGTGCCAGCACCGGGACAGGGTTGAGTGGATGGTACGAGCAGTACTTC. This gives the protein CASTGTGLSGWYEQYF.

The J gene is TRBJ2-7, the V gene TRBV6-5; 8 bases match TRBD2. Germline V gene data show CDR1 as MNHEY and CDR2 as SVGAGI. After removal of 7 bases from V and 2 bases from J, the junction contained 10 bases not matched to a gene. This CDR3 is 15 amino acids long. CDR3 residues: CASTTRAGVTYEQYF. For the CDR3, the DNA is TGTGCCAGCACCACGAGAGCGGGAGTTACCTACGAGCAGTACTTC.

The chain recombines TRBV29-1 with TRBJ2-2; D might be TRBD2 (5 bases). Trimming took 4 bases from V and 3 from J, leaving 12 bases between them. Germline values: CDR1 SQVTM, CDR2 ANQGSEA. This CDR3 has 14 amino acids. As DNA, the CDR3 is TGCAGCGTTGTGAAGGGAGTGGACACCGGGGAGCTGTTTTTT. Translation: CSVVKGVDTGELFF.

This clone occurred once. CDR3 sequence: CASSQVASGSRETQYF. Written as DNA, the CDR3 is TGTGCCAGCAGCCAAGTGGCTAGCGGGAGTAGGGAGACCCAGTACTTC. The chain joins TRBV4-2 to TRBJ2-5, with 10 bases identical to TRBD2. CDR1 is LGHNA and CDR2 is YNFKEQ in the germline V gene. The CDR3 covers 16 residues. The V gene end was trimmed by 1 base and the J gene end by 5 bases; junction bases not matched to a gene: 7.

This chain links TRBV4-2 with TRBJ2-5; 7 bases map to TRBD1. The CDR3 is 16 residues long. Germline V gene sequence: CDR1 LGHNA, CDR2 YNFKEQ. V lost 0 bases, J lost 2 bases, and 6 bases stayed unmatched. The CDR3 spells CASSQEPPGQQETQYF. The CDR3 nucleotides are TGTGCCAGCAGCCAAGAACCCCCGGGACAGCAAGAGACCCAGTACTTC.

The V and J genes are TRBV5-6 and TRBJ2-3; the D gene is possibly TRBD2 (5 bases). Trimming took off 2 bases at V and 11 bases at J, with 18 bases between the two ends. CDR3 length: 14 amino acids. From germline, CDR1 is SGHDT and CDR2 YYEEEE. CDR3 sequence (DNA): TGTGCCAGCAGCTTTGGAGGATATTCGGTTAAGCAGTATTTT. Its protein product is CASSFGGYSVKQYF.

This chain links TRBV11-2 with TRBJ1-1; D not resolved. Between the trimmed V and J ends, which lost 3 bases and 4 bases, there was a span of 9 bases. CDR1 SGHAT and CDR2 FQNNGV come from the germline V gene. The CDR3 spans 13 residues. The CDR3 DNA is TGTGCCAGCAGCTTTGGAGAAATCACTGAAGCTTTCTTT. This sequence encodes CASSFGEITEAFF.

The chain employs TRBV6-5 and TRBJ1-5; D gene ambiguous. There are 16 residues in the CDR3. The V end lost 0 bases, the J end lost 0 bases, and 9 bases lay between the germline ends. CDR1 is MNHEY and CDR2 is SVGAGI in the germline V gene. The CDR3 is CASSYSSGNSNQPQHF. The CDR3 nucleotides are TGTGCCAGCAGTTACTCCTCAGGAAATAGCAATCAGCCCCAGCATTTT.

This clone appeared a single time. The V gene is TRBV2, the J gene TRBJ2-1; D may be TRBD2 (5 bases). The V gene lost 2 bases and the J gene lost 3 bases, with 11 bases spanning the gap. In germline, CDR1 is SNHLY, CDR2 FYNNEI. The CDR3 is 15 amino acids. CDR3 bases: TGTGCCAGCAGTGAAACCCAGCGGAACTACAATGAGCAGTTCTTC. Its protein product is CASSETQRNYNEQFF.

The chain recombines TRBV13 with TRBJ2-1, with 10 bases matching TRBD2. The CDR3 spans 16 residues. Per germline, CDR1 PRHDT and CDR2 FYEKMQ (reference sequence). V lost 0 bases and J lost 8; bases outside the gene matches: 7. CDR3 in amino acids: CASSLGPSGSSDEQFF. The DNA for the CDR3 is TGTGCCAGCAGCTTAGGTCCTAGCGGGAGTTCGGATGAGCAGTTCTTC.

The chain has TRBV7-9 and TRBJ1-4; 7 bases are shared with TRBD1. Germline trimming cut 0 bases from V and 0 bases from J; bases unmatched to any gene: 4. The V gene's germline CDR1 is SEHNR and CDR2 FQNEAQ (reference sequence). The CDR3 sequence is 17 residues long. The CDR3 here is CASSLAQGGPTNEKLFF. CDR3 nucleotides: TGTGCCAGCAGCTTAGCCCAGGGGGGACCAACTAATGAAAAACTGTTTTTT.

This chain uses TRBV10-3 with TRBJ1-4, with 7 bases lining up with TRBD1. The V gene's germline CDR1 is ENHRY and CDR2 SYGVKD. The CDR3 totals 14 residues. Losses at the gene ends were 6 bases for V and 7 bases for J; bases not matched to a gene: 8. The CDR3, as DNA: TGTGCCATCAGAAGGGACAGTTCGACTGAAAAACTGTTTTTT. Its protein product is CAIRRDSSTEKLFF.

The chain couples TRBV6-1 to TRBJ2-3, with D maybe TRBD2 (7 bases). The germline V gene encodes CDR1 MNHNS and CDR2 SASEGT. This CDR3 comprises 16 residues. The V gene lost 4 bases and the J gene lost 3 bases, with 17 bases spanning the gap. CDR3 sequence (DNA): TGTGCCAGCAGTGTTCAAGCGGGGAGGGGGACAGATACGCAGTATTTT. Residues: CASSVQAGRGTDTQYF.

The chain joins TRBV19 to TRBJ1-4, with TRBD1 matching 11 bases. CDR1 LNHDA and CDR2 SQIVND come from the germline V gene (reference sequence). This CDR3 spans 15 amino acids. V lost 6 bases, J lost 6 bases, and 6 bases stayed unmatched. In DNA, the CDR3 is TGTGCCAGTAGCCATGGGGGACAGGGGGATGAAAAACTGTTTTTT. Translation: CASSHGGQGDEKLFF. Using reference TRBV19 and TRBJ1-4 for the parts outside the CDR3, the full variable domain is DGGITQSPKYLFRKEGQNVTLSCEQNLNHDAMYWYRQDPGQGLRLIYYSQIVNDFQKGDIAEGYSVSREKKESFPLTVTSAQKNPTAFYLCASSHGGQGDEKLFFGSGTQLSVL.